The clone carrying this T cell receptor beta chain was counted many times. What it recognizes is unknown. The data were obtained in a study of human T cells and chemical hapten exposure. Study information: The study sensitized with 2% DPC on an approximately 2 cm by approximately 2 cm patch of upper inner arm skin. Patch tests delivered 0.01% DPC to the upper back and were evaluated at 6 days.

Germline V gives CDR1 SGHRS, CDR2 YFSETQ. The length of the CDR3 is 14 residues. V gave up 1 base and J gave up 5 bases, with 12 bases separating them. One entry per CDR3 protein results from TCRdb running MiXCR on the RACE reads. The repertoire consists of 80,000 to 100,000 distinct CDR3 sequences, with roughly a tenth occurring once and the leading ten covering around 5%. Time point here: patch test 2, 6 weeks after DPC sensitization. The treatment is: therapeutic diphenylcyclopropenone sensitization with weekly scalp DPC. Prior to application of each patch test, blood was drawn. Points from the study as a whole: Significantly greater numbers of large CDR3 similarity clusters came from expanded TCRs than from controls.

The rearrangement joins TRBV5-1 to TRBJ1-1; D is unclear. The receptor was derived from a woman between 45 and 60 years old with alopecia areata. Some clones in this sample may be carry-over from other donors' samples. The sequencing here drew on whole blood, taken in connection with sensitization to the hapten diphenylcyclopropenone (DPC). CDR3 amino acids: CASSLWGGETEAFF. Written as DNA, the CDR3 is TGCGCCAGCAGCTTGTGGGGTGGTGAAACTGAAGCTTTCTTT.